The 10 T cell receptor beta chains listed next were all sequenced from one sample in a study of neurological immune-mediated disorders. Using its own MiXCR run on the 5' RACE reads, TCRdb lists one record per CDR3 protein. Altogether around 49,000 distinct CDR3 sequences are present, roughly 13% being singletons, with the ten largest covering roughly 4.5%. Time point given: longitudinal time-point 2. Sequenced: PBMCs. The receptors stem from a male donor with HTLV-1-associated myelopathy (HAM/TSP).

This clonotype has a count of ten or more. V gene TRBV5-1 combines with J gene TRBJ2-1, with 10 positions matching TRBD2. Germline V gives CDR1 SGHRS, CDR2 YFSETQ. Germline trimming cut 4 bases from V and 3 bases from J; bases unmatched to any gene: 4. The CDR3 is 15 residues long. The CDR3 protein is CASSIRTSGYNEQFF. In nucleotides, the CDR3 is TGCGCCAGCAGCATCCGGACTAGCGGCTACAATGAGCAGTTCTTC. The full variable domain, in which reference TRBV5-1 and TRBJ2-1 provide the parts outside the CDR3, is KAGVTQTPRYLIKTRGQQVTLSCSPISGHRSVSWYQQTPGQGLQFLFEYFSETQRNKGNFPGRFSGRQFSNSRSEMNVSTLELGDSALYLCASSIRTSGYNEQFFGPGTRLTVL.

There are many counts of this clonotype. The J gene is TRBJ2-7, the V gene TRBV20-1; maybe TRBD1 (6 bases). The ends were cut back, 0 bases at V and 5 bases at J, with 14 bases in the middle. Germline assignment: CDR1 DFQATT and CDR2 SNEGSKA (reference sequence). CDR3 length: 14 amino acids. CDR3 sequence reads: CSARDRGISNEQYF. CDR3 coding DNA: TGCAGTGCTAGAGATAGGGGGATTAGTAACGAGCAGTACTTC.

This clonotype was observed at least ten times. The V gene is TRBV5-1, the J gene TRBJ2-3; D remains unclear. The CDR3 loop spans 17 amino acids. Trimming shortened V by 0 bases and J by 1 base, and 15 bases separated the two germline ends. Per the germline V gene, CDR1 is SGHRS and CDR2 is YFSETQ. CDR3 protein: CASSLGALTSGTDTQYF. CDR3 DNA sequence: TGCGCCAGCAGCTTGGGGGCTCTTACCTCGGGCACAGATACGCAGTATTTT.

This clonotype has just one count. This rearrangement joins TRBV5-1 to TRBJ1-4; perhaps TRBD1 as D (5 bases). V was pared by 4 bases and J by 4 bases, with 5 bases between. The CDR3 totals 12 residues. The V gene's germline CDR1 is SGHRS and CDR2 YFSETQ. CDR3 sequence: CASSDSNEKLFF. CDR3 coding DNA: TGCGCCAGCAGCGACAGTAATGAAAAACTGTTTTTT. Full variable domain (outside the CDR3, taken from reference TRBV5-1 and TRBJ1-4): KAGVTQTPRYLIKTRGQQVTLSCSPISGHRSVSWYQQTPGQGLQFLFEYFSETQRNKGNFPGRFSGRQFSNSRSEMNVSTLELGDSALYLCASSDSNEKLFFGSGTQLSVL.

With regard to this clonotype: This likely comes from a read error, as the CDR3 has no conserved phenylalanine or tryptophan at its end. The V call is TRBV28, the J call TRBJ1-6, with 9 bases aligning to TRBD1. The CDR3 loop spans 14 amino acids. Germline values: CDR1 MDHEN, CDR2 SYDVKM. The chain's CDR3 is CASNLRDRASPLHY. CDR3 sequence (DNA): TGTGCCAGCAATTTACGGGACAGGGCTTCACCCCTCCACTAT.

The rearrangement links TRBV3-1 to TRBJ2-2, with D possibly being TRBD1 (5 bases). The CDR3 sequence is 16 residues long. The germline CDR1 and CDR2 sequences are LGHDT and YNNKEL (reference sequence). V lost 7 bases and J 5 bases, leaving 20 bases between the germline ends. CDR3 residues: CASIHDELQGTGELFF. The CDR3 DNA follows: TGTGCCAGCATCCACGATGAACTTCAGGGAACCGGGGAGCTGTTTTTT. Complete variable domain (other parts from reference TRBV3-1 and TRBJ2-2): DTAVSQTPKYLVTQMGNDKSIKCEQNLGHDTMYWYKQDSKKFLKIMFSYNNKELIINETVPNRFSPKSPDKAHLNLHINSLELGDSAVYFCASIHDELQGTGELFFGEGSRLTVL.

The chain couples TRBV5-1 to TRBJ2-1; 10 bases map to TRBD2. CDR1 and CDR2 from the germline V gene are SGHRS and YFSETQ. The CDR3 extends over 15 amino acids. Trimming took 5 bases from V and 8 from J; bases not matched to a gene: 10. The CDR3 is CASRGERGGGDEQFF. The CDR3 region has the DNA TGCGCCAGCAGGGGGGAGCGGGGGGGCGGCGATGAGCAGTTCTTC.

In this sample, this clonotype turned up many times. The chain links TRBV3-1 to TRBJ1-1, with unresolved D. CDR3 length equals 13 residues. V lost 4 bases and J lost 1, with 7 bases in between. Germline V gene lookup returns CDR1 LGHDT and CDR2 YNNKEL (reference sequence). DNA of the CDR3: TGTGCCAGCAGCCTAAGACAGAACACTGAAGCTTTCTTT. It translates to CASSLRQNTEAFF.

This clonotype was found a few times. CDR3 sequence (DNA): TGCGCCAGCAGTGTTGGGGGACCCCAAGAGACCCAGTACTTC. The encoded protein is CASSVGGPQETQYF. The rearrangement links TRBV10-1 to TRBJ2-5, with D perhaps TRBD1 or TRBD2 (5 bases each). Per the germline V gene, CDR1 is WNHNN and CDR2 is SYGVQD (reference sequence). The CDR3 has 14 residues. Deletions cut 4 bases from V and 1 base from J, with 10 bases between.

This clonotype appeared many times. This chain joins TRBV20-1 and TRBJ1-2; no clear D. V lost 3 bases and J lost 2, with 7 bases in between. Germline CDR1 is DFQATT and CDR2 is SNEGSKA (reference sequence). The CDR3 runs 12 residues. The CDR3 nucleotides read TGCAGTGCTAGTGACAACAACTATGGCTACACCTTC. Translating it yields CSASDNNYGYTF.